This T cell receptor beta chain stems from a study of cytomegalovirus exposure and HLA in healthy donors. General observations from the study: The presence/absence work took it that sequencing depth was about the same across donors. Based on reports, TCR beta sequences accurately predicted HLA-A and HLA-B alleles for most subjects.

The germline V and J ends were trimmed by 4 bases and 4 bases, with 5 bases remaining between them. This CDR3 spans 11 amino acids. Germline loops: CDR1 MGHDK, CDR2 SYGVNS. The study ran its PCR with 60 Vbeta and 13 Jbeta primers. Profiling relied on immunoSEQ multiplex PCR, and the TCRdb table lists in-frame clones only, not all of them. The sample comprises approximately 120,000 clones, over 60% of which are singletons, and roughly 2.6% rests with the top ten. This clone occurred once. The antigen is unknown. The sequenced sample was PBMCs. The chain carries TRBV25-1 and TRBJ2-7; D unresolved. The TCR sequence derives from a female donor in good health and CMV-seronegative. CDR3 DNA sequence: TGTGCCAGCAGTGTCTTTTACGAGCAGTACTTC. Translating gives CASSVFYEQYF.